This T cell receptor (beta chain) derives from a study of shared T cell receptors in the human thymus. Measured with immunoSEQ multiplex PCR; TCRdb has only the in-frame clones, and not every one. The sample records some 720,000 clones, approximately 90% being singletons. The CDR3 contains 15 residues. Looked up from germline, CDR1 is MGHDK and CDR2 is SYGVNS. Trimming shortened V by 3 bases and J by 1 base, and 9 bases separated the two germline ends. This sample also appeared in a second study, on human thymus T cells. That paper states: Healthy Finnish infants undergoing corrective surgery for congenital heart defects were used as donors. Thymus tissue was removed during corrective cardiac surgery.

Sequencing input: thymocytes. The sequence came from a boy less than two years old with a congenital heart defect. The rearrangement links TRBV25-1 to TRBJ2-2; maybe TRBD2 (5 bases). CDR3 loop: CASSDKRENTGELFF. The CDR3 DNA follows: TGTGCCAGCAGTGACAAGAGGGAGAACACCGGGGAGCTGTTTTTT.